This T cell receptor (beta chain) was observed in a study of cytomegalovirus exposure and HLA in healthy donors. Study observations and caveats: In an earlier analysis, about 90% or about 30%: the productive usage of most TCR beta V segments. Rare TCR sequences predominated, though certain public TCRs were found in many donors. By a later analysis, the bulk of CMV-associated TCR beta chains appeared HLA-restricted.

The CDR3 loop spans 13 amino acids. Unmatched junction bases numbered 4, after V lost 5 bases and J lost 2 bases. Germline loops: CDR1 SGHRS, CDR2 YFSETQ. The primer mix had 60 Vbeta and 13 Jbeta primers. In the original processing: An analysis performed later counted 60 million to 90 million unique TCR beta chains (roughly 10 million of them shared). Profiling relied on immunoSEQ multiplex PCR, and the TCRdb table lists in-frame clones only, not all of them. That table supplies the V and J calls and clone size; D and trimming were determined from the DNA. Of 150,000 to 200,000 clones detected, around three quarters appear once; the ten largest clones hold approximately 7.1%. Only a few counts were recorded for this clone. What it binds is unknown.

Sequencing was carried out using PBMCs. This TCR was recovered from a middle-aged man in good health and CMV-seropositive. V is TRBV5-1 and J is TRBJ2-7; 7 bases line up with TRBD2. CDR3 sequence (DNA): TGCGCCAGCAGTACGGGAGGAACCTACGAGCAGTACTTC. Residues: CASSTGGTYEQYF. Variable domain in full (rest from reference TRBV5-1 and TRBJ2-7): KAGVTQTPRYLIKTRGQQVTLSCSPISGHRSVSWYQQTPGQGLQFLFEYFSETQRNKGNFPGRFSGRQFSNSRSEMNVSTLELGDSALYLCASSTGGTYEQYFGPGTRLTVT.